The clone carrying this T cell receptor (beta chain) was observed a handful of times. These data belong to a study of T-cell memory formation after mild COVID-19. Using its own MiXCR run on the 5' RACE reads, TCRdb lists one record per CDR3 protein. The top ten clones hold roughly 2.4% of a sample with about 190,000 distinct CDR3 sequences, around 20% of them seen once. Germline CDR1 reads SGHRS; CDR2 reads YFSETQ. The length of the CDR3 is 14 residues. The junction had 3 bases not matched to a gene; V was cut back by 0 bases and J by 3 bases. The clonotype originates from an adult woman who had mild COVID-19 (a few samples of this study predate the infection). Cell type and time point are not known. The chain carries TRBV5-1 and TRBJ2-7, with 7 bases fitting TRBD1. The sequencing input was PBMCs or a T cell subset sorted from them (not recorded which). The CDR3 region has the DNA TGCGCCAGCAGCTTGGGGGCAGGGGGCTACGAGCAGTACTTC. Translation gives CASSLGAGGYEQYF.